This T cell receptor (beta chain) was captured by sequencing in a study of a mutant IDH1 vaccine in newly diagnosed glioma. Study context: Patients came in for eight vaccinations, in weeks 1, 3, 5, 7, 11, 15, 19 and 23. Investigators started vaccination 4-6 weeks after radiotherapy alone, or with temozolomide cycles. Earlier treatment was radiotherapy, temozolomide, or both, with most getting both. Findings and caveats of the study: Among all patients, vaccine-induced immune responses occurred in approximately 93%.

The V gene's germline CDR1 is MGHRA and CDR2 YSYEKL. V lost 0 bases to trimming and J lost 1 base, with 10 bases between them. This CDR3 is 17 amino acids long. Sample time point: week 23, last vaccination. Topical imiquimod accompanied each vaccine dose, which consisted of 300 ug of mutant IDH1 20-mer peptide. Of note for this clone: Its cognate antigen is unknown.

The assay was immunoSEQ multiplex PCR, and TCRdb's table has in-frame clones only and misses some. The sample contains approximately 60,000 clones, roughly 84% of which appear only once. The sample here was PBMCs, taken from a glioma patient whose treatment included an IDH1 peptide vaccine. The chain joins TRBV4-1 to TRBJ2-6, with D possibly matching TRBD2 (5 bases). The sequence was collected from a man aged 25-40 years with glioma. CDR3 loop: CASSQDGSRSGANVLTF. The CDR3, as DNA: TGCGCCAGCAGCCAAGATGGGAGTCGGTCTGGGGCCAACGTCCTGACTTTC.